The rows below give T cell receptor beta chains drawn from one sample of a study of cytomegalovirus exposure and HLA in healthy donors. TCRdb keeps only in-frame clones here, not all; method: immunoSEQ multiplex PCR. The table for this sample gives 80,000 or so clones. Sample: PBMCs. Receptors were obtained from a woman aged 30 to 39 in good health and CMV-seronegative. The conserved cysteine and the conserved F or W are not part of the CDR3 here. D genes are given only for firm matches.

AWAGGGAPSNQPQH	.	14	TRBJ1-5	TRBV30
ASSDRGGPIEDTQY	.	14	TRBJ2-3	TRBV10-2
ASSEWDLGGTQY	.	12	TRBJ2-3	TRBV6-5
ASTPVAPGYNSPLH	.	14	TRBJ1-6	TRBV6-6
ASSSPGYEQY	.	10	TRBJ2-7	TRBV5-6
ASSYTGMTSYEQY	.	13	TRBJ2-7	TRBV6-5
ASSPPFGGGAGNEQF	TRBD2	15	TRBJ2-1	TRBV5-1
ASSKYRSSYNEQF	.	13	TRBJ2-1	TRBV5-1
ASSESRTSAPD	.	11	TRBJ2-5	TRBV6-1
ASSLEGLGAYEQY	TRBD2	13	TRBJ2-7	TRBV5-1
ASSASYRDYGYT	.	12	TRBJ1-2	TRBV27
AWSATGWGSGNTIY	.	14	TRBJ1-3	TRBV30
ASSTGVASASPLH	.	13	TRBJ1-6	TRBV10-2
ASSPQRGGNTIY	.	12	TRBJ1-3	TRBV18
ASASRGAPGQPQH	.	13	TRBJ1-5	TRBV6-6
AGSVLGGYRAGYT	TRBD1	13	TRBJ1-2	TRBV30
ASSRDLTEEQY	.	11	TRBJ2-7	TRBV18
ASSTPPGTRDDIQY	TRBD2	14	TRBJ2-4	TRBV4-1
ATRRDRGVVDGYT	TRBD1	13	TRBJ1-2	TRBV6-1
ASSPTQGSRYEQY	TRBD1	13	TRBJ2-7	TRBV6-1
ATSREVVTSGEQY	.	13	TRBJ2-7	TRBV15
ASSPWDRGGEQY	TRBD1	12	TRBJ2-7	TRBV7-9
ASSQDDSMNGYT	.	12	TRBJ1-2	TRBV4-2
ASSSGLAGPNEQF	TRBD2	13	TRBJ2-1	TRBV6-6
ASSPSHLDSNEQF	.	13	TRBJ2-1	TRBV18
ASSLGGARETGELF	.	14	TRBJ2-2	TRBV7-9
ASSEAGGGLAGVDTQY	TRBD2	16	TRBJ2-3	TRBV2
ASSMGTQNTQY	.	11	TRBJ2-3	TRBV19
ASRNQGDNYGYT	TRBD1	12	TRBJ1-2	TRBV25-1
ASSLGQGLGNEQY	TRBD1	13	TRBJ2-7	TRBV5-4
ATISMAYEQY	.	10	TRBJ2-7	TRBV5-1
ASSLGRWNEQF	.	11	TRBJ2-1	TRBV5-6
SVEGVSGRGNNEQF	.	14	TRBJ2-1	TRBV29-1
ASSRQSLSSYNSPLH	.	15	TRBJ1-6	TRBV5-1
ASSDDRGLEGQY	TRBD1	12	TRBJ2-7	TRBV2
AWSQRAWGRGKDTQY	.	15	TRBJ2-3	TRBV30
ASSPRVQPGDEQY	.	13	TRBJ2-7	TRBV5-1
ASSDGGASSYNEQF	TRBD2	14	TRBJ2-1	TRBV5-1
ASTDRINTEAF	.	11	TRBJ1-1	TRBV6-5
ASSGGTGTYEQY	TRBD1	12	TRBJ2-7	TRBV7-9
ASSWGTGNNNYGYT	TRBD1	14	TRBJ1-2	TRBV5-6
ASSDLTGELF	.	10	TRBJ2-2	TRBV7-9
ASSRGLAVYGYT	.	12	TRBJ1-2	TRBV11-2
ASSSSGAPYEQY	TRBD2	12	TRBJ2-7	TRBV19
ASSFEGTGELF	.	11	TRBJ2-2	TRBV5-1